The rows below give T cell receptor beta chains drawn from one sample of a study of blood T cell repertoires in COVID-19. Method: immunoSEQ multiplex PCR; TCRdb's copy keeps in-frame clones and lacks some. Among about 90,000 clones, approximately 88% were seen once, and the ten largest hold over 0.45%. Source material: peripheral blood. These receptors were collected from a man aged 55 to 70 with acute or convalescent COVID-19. CDR3s include the opening cysteine and the closing phenylalanine or tryptophan. The D gene is left open where the match is weak. Size tells how often a clone was seen (once, few, many) or the class of an expanded clone, and some rows leave it out.

j_gene	abundance	d_gene	v_gene	CDR3nt	CDR3aa
TRBJ1-4	-	TRBD1	TRBV7-8	TGTGCCAGCAGCTACAGGGGGATGGAAAAACTGTTTTTT	CASSYRGMEKLFF
TRBJ2-7	-	TRBD1	TRBV7-9	TGTGCCAGCAGCGCGGGACAGGGTCCCTCCTACGAGCAGTACTTC	CASSAGQGPSYEQYF
TRBJ2-3	-	TRBD1	TRBV5-1	TGCGCCAGCACCCCCGGGACAGGCACAGATACGCAGTATTTT	CASTPGTGTDTQYF
TRBJ1-1	-	TRBD1	TRBV2	TGTGCCAGCAGCGACAGGGGGCCTGAAGCTTTCTTT	CASSDRGPEAFF
TRBJ1-5	-	-	TRBV6-5	TGTGCCAGCAGCCGACAGGTAGAAAGTCAGCCCCAGCATTTT	CASSRQVESQPQHF
TRBJ1-3	-	-	TRBV27	TGTGCCAGCAGTTTTTCCCGGGACTCTGGAAACACCATATATTTT	CASSFSRDSGNTIYF
TRBJ2-7	-	TRBD2	TRBV4-1	TGCGCCAGCAGCCAAGATAAGCGGGGGTTTTCCTACGAGCAGTACTTC	CASSQDKRGFSYEQYF
TRBJ2-5	-	TRBD2	TRBV7-9	TGTGCCAGCAGCCGAGCGGGGGCACAAGAGACCCAGTACTTC	CASSRAGAQETQYF
TRBJ1-2	-	TRBD1	TRBV19	TGTGCCAGTAGTATCGGGGGACAGGGGTATGGCTACACCTTC	CASSIGGQGYGYTF
TRBJ1-2	-	TRBD1	TRBV5-1	TGCGCCAGCAGCTCAGTCAAGGGGGCTGATAACTATGGCTACACCTTC	CASSSVKGADNYGYTF
TRBJ1-2	-	TRBD1	TRBV27	TGTGCCAGCAGTTCCCACGGGACAGCCATCTATGGCTACACCTTC	CASSSHGTAIYGYTF
TRBJ2-3	-	-	TRBV3-1/TRBV3-2	TGTGCCAGCAGCCGAACTGGGCTAGCGATGGCAGATACGCAGTATTTT	CASSRTGLAMADTQYF
TRBJ1-1	-	TRBD1	TRBV3-1/TRBV3-2	TGTGCCAGCAGACAACAGGGGTTGACCACTGAAGCTTTCTTT	CASRQQGLTTEAFF
TRBJ2-2	-	TRBD1	TRBV5-1	TGCGCCAGCAGTACACAGGGGACCGGGGAGCTGTTTTTT	CASSTQGTGELFF
TRBJ2-3	-	TRBD2	TRBV15	TGTGCCACCAGCAGAGATCCGGGAGGGACTGGAGATACGCAGTATTTT	CATSRDPGGTGDTQYF
TRBJ1-2	-	-	TRBV7-9	TGTGCCAGCAGCCCACCGAACAGGGTCCTCAACTATGGCTACACCTTC	CASSPPNRVLNYGYTF
TRBJ1-4	-	-	TRBV19	TGTGCCAGTACCAGGGGCATGAACGAAAAACTGTTTTTT	CASTRGMNEKLFF
TRBJ1-5	-	-	TRBV27	TGTGCCAGCAGTGAAGATACAGGGTTCAATCAGCCCCAGCATTTT	CASSEDTGFNQPQHF
TRBJ2-2	-	TRBD2	TRBV9	TGTGCCAGCAGCGTAGGACTAGCGGGAGGGAGCACCGGGGAGCTGTTTTTT	CASSVGLAGGSTGELFF
TRBJ2-1	-	-	TRBV5-1	TGCGCCAGCAGCTTGCTTTCAGGGCTGAATGAGCAGTTCTTC	CASSLLSGLNEQFF
TRBJ1-1	-	TRBD1	TRBV6-1	TGTGCCAGCAGTGAAACGGGACAGTCATGGAACACTGAAGCTTTCTTT	CASSETGQSWNTEAFF
TRBJ2-2	-	TRBD2	TRBV3-1/TRBV3-2	TGTGCCAGCAGCCGTTCTCCGGTTTGGACTAGCGGGATCACCGGGGAGCTGTTTTTT	CASSRSPVWTSGITGELFF
TRBJ1-3	-	TRBD1	TRBV24-1	TGTGCCACCAGTGATCACGGGACAGGGGCCGGTGAAGGTGGAAACACCATATATTTT	CATSDHGTGAGEGGNTIYF
TRBJ2-1	-	TRBD2	TRBV2	TGTGCCAGCAGTGAAGCAGCGGGGGGGCAGGGCGAGCAGTTCTTC	CASSEAAGGQGEQFF
TRBJ2-2	-	TRBD1	TRBV24-1	TGTGCCACCAGTGTCACCGGGACAGGGGGAACCGGGGAGCTGTTTTTT	CATSVTGTGGTGELFF
TRBJ2-5	-	-	TRBV27	TGTGCCAGCAGACGGCAAGAGACCCAGTACTTC	CASRRQETQYF
TRBJ1-4	-	-	TRBV5-6	TGTGCCAGCAGCGAACTCACCGGGGAAAAACTGTTTTTT	CASSELTGEKLFF
TRBJ2-5	once	TRBD2	TRBV6-2/TRBV6-3	TGTGCCAGCAGTTACGCTAGCGGGAGAGAGACCCAGTACTTC	CASSYASGRETQYF
TRBJ2-1	-	-	TRBV6-1	TGTGCCAGCAGTGAAGATGTGACTAGTGGTAATGAGCAGTTCTTC	CASSEDVTSGNEQFF
TRBJ1-5	-	TRBD1	TRBV7-6	TGTGCCAGCAGCCCCGGGACAGGGAATCAGCCCCAGCATTTT	CASSPGTGNQPQHF
TRBJ1-3	-	-	TRBV19	TGTGCCAGTAGTATTGACAGCTACCCTGGAAACACCATATATTTT	CASSIDSYPGNTIYF
TRBJ1-2	-	-	TRBV6-5	TGTGCCAGCACCCCGGCGGGGCAAGCTAACTATGGCTACACCTTC	CASTPAGQANYGYTF
TRBJ1-1	-	-	TRBV2	TGTGCCAGCAGTGCCCCACAGACGAACACTGAAGCTTTCTTT	CASSAPQTNTEAFF
TRBJ2-4	few	-	TRBV5-4	TGTGCCAGCAGCGACAAGGCTTTAGACATTCAGTACTTC	CASSDKALDIQYF
TRBJ1-1	once	-	TRBV14	TGTGCCAGCAGCCAGGGGGGGGCCCCCAGGGCTTTCTTT	CASSQGGAPRAFF
TRBJ2-5	-	-	TRBV2	TGTGCCAGCAATCCCGAAGGGGACTCCTGGGCCCAGTACTTC	CASNPEGDSWAQYF
TRBJ2-4	-	TRBD1	TRBV5-1	TGCGCCAGCAGCTTGATGGCAGGGGGCGCTAGGTACATTCAGTACTTC	CASSLMAGGARYIQYF
TRBJ2-1	-	TRBD2	TRBV5-1	TGCGCCAGCAGCATAGGACTAGCGGGGGAAATAGAGCAGTTCTTC	CASSIGLAGEIEQFF
TRBJ2-3	-	-	TRBV6-4	TGTGCCAGCAGTCAAGGACAGAGCACAGATACGCAGTATTTT	CASSQGQSTDTQYF
TRBJ2-1	-	TRBD2	TRBV27	TGTGCCAGCAGTTTATCGAGGACTAGCAGCAATGAGCAGTTCTTC	CASSLSRTSSNEQFF
TRBJ2-3	-	-	TRBV19	TGTGCCAGTAGTATAGATCGAGGGGACACCACAGATACGCAGTATTTT	CASSIDRGDTTDTQYF
TRBJ2-3	-	TRBD2	TRBV3-1/TRBV3-2	TGTGCCAGCAGCCTGGCGGGAGCGGGGACCACAGATACGCAGTATTTT	CASSLAGAGTTDTQYF
TRBJ1-2	once	TRBD1	TRBV27	TGTGCCAGCAGCCCCGCCGACAGGGTCGGCTACACCTTC	CASSPADRVGYTF
TRBJ2-1	-	TRBD2	TRBV9	TGTGCCAGCAGCCCCCGTGGCGGGGGACTCAATGAGCAGTTCTTC	CASSPRGGGLNEQFF
TRBJ1-1	-	-	TRBV30	TGTGCCTGGAGCAGCATAAGAGCGGTGAACACTGAAGCTTTCTTT	CAWSSIRAVNTEAFF
TRBJ2-5	-	-	TRBV5-1	TGCGCCAGCAGCCCCAATGGCGCTAGCGAGACCCAGTACTTC	CASSPNGASETQYF
TRBJ1-5	-	-	TRBV6-5	TGTGCCAGCAGTAGATCGCGGAGCAATCAGCCCCAGCATTTT	CASSRSRSNQPQHF
TRBJ1-3	-	-	TRBV3-1/TRBV3-2	TGTGCCAGCAGTCTACAGGGTGGAGACGGAAACACCATATATTTT	CASSLQGGDGNTIYF
TRBJ1-5	-	-	TRBV7-8	TGTGCCAGCACCCCGGACAGTATTAGCCCCCAGCATTTT	CASTPDSISPQHF
TRBJ1-2	-	-	TRBV30	TGTGCCCTGAAGGAGGGTCCGACCCTCTTTGGCTACACCTTC	CALKEGPTLFGYTF
TRBJ2-1	-	-	TRBV6-5	TGTGCCAGCAATCATCTTCGGCGGAACTTCAATGAGCAGTTCTTC	CASNHLRRNFNEQFF
TRBJ2-1	-	TRBD1	TRBV19	TGTGCCAGTAGTCGGGCAGGGGGCTCCGGAGATGAGCAGTTCTTC	CASSRAGGSGDEQFF
TRBJ2-1	-	-	TRBV11-2	TGTGCCAGCAGCTTAATCCTTCAGGGGCGTTCCTACAATGAGCAGTTCTTC	CASSLILQGRSYNEQFF
TRBJ1-1	-	-	TRBV6-5	TGTGCCAGCAGTTACTCGACGGGGAGACTAAACACTGAAGCTTTCTTT	CASSYSTGRLNTEAFF
TRBJ1-3	few	TRBD1	TRBV6-5	TGTGCCAGCAACGGACAGGGTATTAGAAACACCATATATTTT	CASNGQGIRNTIYF
TRBJ2-3	-	TRBD2	TRBV30	TGTGCCTGGACTGGCGGGGCTAGCGGTTTCACAGATACGCAGTATTTT	CAWTGGASGFTDTQYF
TRBJ2-7	-	-	TRBV9	TGTGCCAGCAGCGCCTCGGTGGGGTCGACAGGCAGGTACGAGCAGTACTTC	CASSASVGSTGRYEQYF
TRBJ2-5	once	-	TRBV13	TGTGCCAGCAGCCGACCAGGGGACAAGACCCAGTACTTC	CASSRPGDKTQYF
TRBJ2-1	-	-	TRBV5-4	TGTGCCAGCAGCTCCGACAGTGCCGAGCAGTTCTTC	CASSSDSAEQFF